This paragraph reports one TCR beta chain. This clone was seen a single time. The target of this receptor is not known. The record has no base qualities; no much larger clone is one base away. Per the publication, the time point label means: baseline before first vaccination. Vaccinee samples came from UK trials COV001 and COV002, including a single-blind randomized controlled phase 2/3 trial of AZD1222 (ChAdOx1 nCoV-19) in healthy adults. For TCRbeta chain sequencing, PBMC samples from trial participants were taken at day 0 and at day 28 after the second dose. The CDR3 regions of human TCRbeta chains were analyzed by immunosequencing. In the original analysis: Repertoire TCRs were matched against a reference library of SARS-CoV-2-specific TCRs generated with the MIRA antigen-specificity platform. Breadth meant the fraction of unique TCRs that were SARS-CoV-2-associated, whereas depth meant the fraction of total T cells that were SARS-CoV-2-associated. Using the MIRA data, each spike-specific TCR was assigned both to the spike region to which the TCR was reactive and to a CD4 or CD8 class. Log10-transformed breadth and depth values were compared by one-way ANOVA with Sidak's multiple comparisons tests. The clones in this table, taken by TCRdb from immuneACCESS, are in-frame only. Not every clone is retained; where verified, under half of the shortfall comes from an unresolved V gene, and the cause of the rest is unknown. V and J calls and clone size are as listed in that table; D and trimming were resolved from the DNA. This sample holds approximately 140,000 clones; about 93% were observed only once. Of the sample, around 5% is held by the ten largest clones.

This specimen comes from a study of T cell responses to AZD1222 COVID-19 vaccine (TCRdb year 2021). As for the study more broadly: AZD1222 recipients given second doses at about 4 weeks or at about 12 weeks were pooled, since spike-specific TCR depth and breadth were not found to differ between the two schedules. TCR sequencing covered 233 trial participants: 207 given two doses of AZD1222 and 26 given two doses of MenACWY control vaccine. Trial participants were enrolled by age into 18-55, 56-69 and 70-plus year subgroups, with approximately 150, 30 and 60 TCR-sequenced participants respectively. What the authors observed across the whole study: In the small 56-69-year group, the increase in depth fell short of significance, most likely because of low power. Vaccine-associated CD4 TCRs spanned the whole spike protein, with dominant responses in regions 160-218 and 743-854. Most participants were white British and females outnumbered males, and the authors suggested that clonal diversity may have been underestimated. Conclusions about previously exposed vaccinees were limited because only 5 or 6 AZD1222 recipients were SARS-CoV-2 seropositive at baseline. Epitopes outside the regions mutated in the B.1.351 and B.1.1.7 variants were reportedly recognized by nearly half of the unique spike-specific TCRs. Spike-specific TCR breadth and depth rose significantly after two AZD1222 doses compared with day 0 and with MenACWY recipients. Because no samples from the day 14 peak response were available, repertoires could be characterized only after the peak T cell response.

The sequence was obtained from an adult in good health. This material consisted of peripheral blood, taken on day 0 of AZD1222 vaccination.

CDR3 sequence: CASSPGTDNYNEQFF. The DNA is TGTGCCAGCTCACCCGGGACAGACAACTACAATGAGCAGTTCTTC. The V and J segments used are TRBV18 and TRBJ2-1, and 7 junction bases match TRBD1. Trimming leaves V shorter by 3 bases and J shorter by 3 bases, with the junction holding 5 bases beyond the gene matches. Taken from the germline V gene, the CDR1 and CDR2 loops are KGHSH and LQKENI. The CDR3 runs 15 residues from the cysteine to the phenylalanine. The read is trimmed to its CDR3 DNA, 45 bases read in frame from base 1. The reference TRBV18 and TRBJ2-1 proteins fill in what lies around the CDR3, so the full variable domain reads NAGVMQNPRHLVRRRGQEARLRCSPMKGHSHVYWYRQLPEEGLKFMVYLQKENIIDESGMPKERFSAEFPKEGPSILRIQQVVRGDSAAYFCASSPGTDNYNEQFFGPGTRLTVL.